This TCR beta chain appears in the sequencing data of a study of blood T cell repertoires in COVID-19 (dated by TCRdb to about 2020). Regarding the study in general: The collaborator samples originated in the United States, Italy and Spain and spanned the acute and convalescent phases of COVID-19. The dataset comprised deeply sampled blood TCRbeta repertoires from subjects exposed to, actively infected with, or recovered from COVID-19. The repertoires were released in a freely available public database intended as a resource for research on the immune response to SARS-CoV-2. Nearly every sample came with metadata listing a de-identified subject ID, COVID-19 status, age in years and sex. The samples were drawn from two sources: the first 160 participants of the ongoing ImmuneRACE study, and 1,254 subjects contributed by 6 global collaborators. Where HLA class I and class II types were available, the types were taken from metadata supplied by the sample provider, not from assay-based typing. The prospective study material was composed of cDNA or gDNA derived from T cells, B-cell-depleted T cells, or PBMCs. The study at large found these results: Clinical and demographic metadata were provided uncurated, with the amount varying by source and participant.

Worth noting for this clone: Its antigen remains undetermined. Within one base of it there is no much larger clone, and no base qualities were kept.

TCRbeta CDR3 regions were amplified from genomic DNA by means of the immunoSEQ Assay, a bias-controlled multiplex PCR. As for the authors' bioinformatics: Within the assay, amplification of reference gene primers was used to estimate how many nucleated cells each sample contained. To quantify the absolute abundance of each unique TCRbeta CDR3 rearrangement, sequence reads were collapsed and filtered. For each sample, productive Simpson clonality was calculated by taking the square root of Simpson's diversity index across productive rearrangements. This is the immuneACCESS table as TCRdb keeps it, with only in-frame sequences that have V and J called. A part of the clones is gone; compared with another copy, unresolved V genes explain less than half, and the rest is unexplained. Clone size and V and J calls were adopted from that table, with D and trimming inferred from the DNA. The sample table shows about 440,000 clones, and around 88% are seen once. The ten top clones hold approximately 12% of the sample.

Relative to germline, V is missing 2 bases and J is missing 2 bases, with 16 bases of the junction outside any gene match. CDR1 and CDR2 were assigned from the germline V gene as KGHSH and LQKENI. From the cysteine through the phenylalanine, the CDR3 covers 20 amino acids. Of the read, only the CDR3 DNA is kept; its 60 bases are in frame from base 1. One collaborating source in Seattle enrolled patients while the patients were actively infected and followed the patients over time throughout the course of disease. The collaborating institutions used their own protocols to collect whole blood in K2EDTA tubes. For TCRbeta analysis, collaborator samples were shipped as frozen whole blood, as isolated PBMCs, or as DNA extracted from either sample type.

This TCR came from a woman aged 45-65 years with COVID-19, enrolled during active disease. The material sequenced was peripheral blood. The V and J segments used are TRBV18 and TRBJ2-4, and 9 junctional nucleotides match TRBD1. The DNA reads TGTGCCAGCTCACCAAGGTACGTCGGACGGACAGGGGTATCCAAAAACATTCAGTACTTC. Translated, this gives CASSPRYVGRTGVSKNIQYF.